This record covers a single T cell receptor beta chain. Its target is unknown. This specimen comes from a study of T cells in tumors after PD-1 blockade. Whole-study context: A subset received ongoing vismodegib 150 mg daily alongside anti-PD-1 therapy.

Study outcomes and limitations: About 40% of tumor TCR clonotypes were also found in blood.

CDR1 is KGHSH and CDR2 is LQKENI in the germline V gene. This CDR3 has 15 amino acids. V shed 6 bases, J shed 4 bases, and the junction held 8 bases outside the gene matches. Measured with immunoSEQ multiplex PCR; TCRdb has only the in-frame clones, and not every one. The sample comprises approximately 59,000 clones, about 82% of which are singletons, and 13% rests with the top ten. This receptor was obtained from a human donor with basal cell carcinoma. The chain employs TRBV18 and TRBJ1-4; 7 nucleotides line up with TRBD1. Here the sequenced sample was PBMCs, taken before anti-PD-1 treatment. CDR3 in amino acids: CASSRPGQFNEKLFF. The DNA for the CDR3 is TGTGCCAGCTCGCGGCCGGGACAGTTTAATGAAAAACTGTTTTTT.